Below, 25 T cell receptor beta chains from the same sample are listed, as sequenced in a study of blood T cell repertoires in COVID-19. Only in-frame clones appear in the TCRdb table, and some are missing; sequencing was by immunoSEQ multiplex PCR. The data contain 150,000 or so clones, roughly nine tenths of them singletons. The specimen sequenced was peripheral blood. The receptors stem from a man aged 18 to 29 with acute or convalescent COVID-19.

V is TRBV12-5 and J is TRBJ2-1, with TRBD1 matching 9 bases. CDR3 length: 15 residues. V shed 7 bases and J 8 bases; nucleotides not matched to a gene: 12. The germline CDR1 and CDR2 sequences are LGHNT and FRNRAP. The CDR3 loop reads CASVSDRGAGDEQFF. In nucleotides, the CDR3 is TGTGCTAGTGTTTCGGACAGGGGCGCGGGTGATGAGCAGTTCTTC.

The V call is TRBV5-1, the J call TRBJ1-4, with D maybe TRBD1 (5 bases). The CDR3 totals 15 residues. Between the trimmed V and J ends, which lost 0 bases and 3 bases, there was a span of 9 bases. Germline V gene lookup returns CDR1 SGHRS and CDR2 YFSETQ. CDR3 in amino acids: CASSLAGGANEKLFF. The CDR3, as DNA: TGCGCCAGCAGCTTGGCCGGGGGGGCTAATGAAAAACTGTTTTTT.

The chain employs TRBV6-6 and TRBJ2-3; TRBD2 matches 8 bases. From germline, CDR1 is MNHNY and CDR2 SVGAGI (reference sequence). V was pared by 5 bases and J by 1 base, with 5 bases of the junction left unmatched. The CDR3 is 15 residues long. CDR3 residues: CASSLGGAGTDTQYF. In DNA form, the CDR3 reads TGTGCCAGCAGTCTCGGGGGGGCAGGCACAGATACGCAGTATTTT.

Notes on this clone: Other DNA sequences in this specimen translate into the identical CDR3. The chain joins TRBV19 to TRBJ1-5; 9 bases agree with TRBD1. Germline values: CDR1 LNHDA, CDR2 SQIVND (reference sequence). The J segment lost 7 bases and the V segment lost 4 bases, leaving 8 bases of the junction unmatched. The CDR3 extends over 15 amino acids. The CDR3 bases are TGTGCCAGTAGTACCCGGGGACAGGGAGGACAGCCCCAGCATTTT. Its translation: CASSTRGQGGQPQHF.

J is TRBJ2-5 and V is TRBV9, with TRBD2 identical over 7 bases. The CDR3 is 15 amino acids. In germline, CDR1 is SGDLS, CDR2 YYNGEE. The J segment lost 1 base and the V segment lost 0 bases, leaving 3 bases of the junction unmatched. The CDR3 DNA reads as TGTGCCAGCAGCGTAGGCGGGGGTTCCCAAGAGACCCAGTACTTC. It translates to CASSVGGGSQETQYF.

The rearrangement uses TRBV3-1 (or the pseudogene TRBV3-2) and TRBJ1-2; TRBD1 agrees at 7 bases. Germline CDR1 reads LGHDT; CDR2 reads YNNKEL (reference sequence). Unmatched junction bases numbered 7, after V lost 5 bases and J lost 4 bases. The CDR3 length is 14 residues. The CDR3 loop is CASSMGQPRYGYTF. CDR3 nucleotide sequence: TGTGCCAGCAGCATGGGACAGCCTCGCTATGGCTACACCTTC.

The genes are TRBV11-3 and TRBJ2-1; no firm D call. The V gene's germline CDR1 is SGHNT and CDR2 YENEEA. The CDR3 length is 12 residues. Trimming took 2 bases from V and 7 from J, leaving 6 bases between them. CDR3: CASSLTRNEQFF. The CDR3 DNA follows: TGTGCCAGCAGCTTAACGAGGAATGAGCAGTTCTTC.

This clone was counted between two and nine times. CDR3 in amino acids: CASSARQGAPEQYF. Written as DNA, the CDR3 is TGTGCCAGCAGTGCCCGACAGGGGGCGCCCGAGCAGTACTTC. This chain joins TRBV2 and TRBJ2-7; 10 positions agree with TRBD1. The junction had 6 bases not matched to a gene; V was cut back by 4 bases and J by 6 bases. Germline V lookup: CDR1 SNHLY, CDR2 FYNNEI. There are 14 residues in the CDR3.

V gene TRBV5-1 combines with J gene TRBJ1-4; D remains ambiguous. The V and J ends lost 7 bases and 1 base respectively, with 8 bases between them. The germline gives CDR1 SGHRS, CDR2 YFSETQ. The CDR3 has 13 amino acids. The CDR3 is CASGEGTNEKLFF. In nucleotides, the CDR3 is TGCGCCAGCGGGGAGGGAACTAATGAAAAACTGTTTTTT.

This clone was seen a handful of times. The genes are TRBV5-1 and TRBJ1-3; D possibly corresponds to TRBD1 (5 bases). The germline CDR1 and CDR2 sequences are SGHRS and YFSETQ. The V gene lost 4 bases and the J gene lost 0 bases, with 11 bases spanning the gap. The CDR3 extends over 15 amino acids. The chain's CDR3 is CASSTTASSGNTIYF. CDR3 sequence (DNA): TGCGCCAGCAGCACGACAGCTTCCTCTGGAAACACCATATATTTT.

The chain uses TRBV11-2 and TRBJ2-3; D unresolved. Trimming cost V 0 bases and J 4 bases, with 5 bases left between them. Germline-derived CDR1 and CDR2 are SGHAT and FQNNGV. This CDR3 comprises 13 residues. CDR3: CASSLDSADTQYF. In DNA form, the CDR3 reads TGTGCCAGCAGCTTAGATAGTGCAGATACGCAGTATTTT.

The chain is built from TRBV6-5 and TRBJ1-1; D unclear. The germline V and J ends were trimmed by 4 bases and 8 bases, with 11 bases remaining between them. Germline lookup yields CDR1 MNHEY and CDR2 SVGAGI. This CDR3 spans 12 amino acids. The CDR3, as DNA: TGTGCCAGCAGTTCCGGAGCATTGGAAGCTTTCTTT. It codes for CASSSGALEAFF.

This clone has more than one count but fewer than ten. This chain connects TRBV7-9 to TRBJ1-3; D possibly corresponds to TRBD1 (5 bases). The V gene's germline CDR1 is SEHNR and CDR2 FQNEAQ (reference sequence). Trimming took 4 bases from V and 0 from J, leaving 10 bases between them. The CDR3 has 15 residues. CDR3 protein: CASSSGLNSGNTIYF. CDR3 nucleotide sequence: TGTGCCAGCAGCTCAGGGTTGAACTCTGGAAACACCATATATTTT.

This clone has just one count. CDR3 nucleotides: TGTGCCAGCAGCACACAACAGAATTCACCCCTCCACTTT. This codes for CASSTQQNSPLHF. The chain employs TRBV7-2 and TRBJ1-6, with no clear D. From germline, CDR1 is SGHTA and CDR2 FQGNSA. This CDR3 contains 13 residues. V dropped 5 bases and J dropped 7 bases, with 9 bases sitting between them. The full variable domain, its missing parts supplied by reference TRBV7-2 and TRBJ1-6, is GAGVSQSPSNKVTEKGKDVELRCDPISGHTALYWYRQSLGQGLEFLIYFQGNSAPDKSGLPSDRFSAERTGGSVSTLTIQRTQQEDSAVYLCASSTQQNSPLHFGNGTRLTVT.

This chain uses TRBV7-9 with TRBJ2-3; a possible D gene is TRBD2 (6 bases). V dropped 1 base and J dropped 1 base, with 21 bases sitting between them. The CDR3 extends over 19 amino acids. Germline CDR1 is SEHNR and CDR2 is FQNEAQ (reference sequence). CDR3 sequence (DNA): TGTGCCAGCAGCTTAGAATTGATGCGGGGAGAGTTGGGCACAGATACGCAGTATTTT. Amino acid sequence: CASSLELMRGELGTDTQYF.

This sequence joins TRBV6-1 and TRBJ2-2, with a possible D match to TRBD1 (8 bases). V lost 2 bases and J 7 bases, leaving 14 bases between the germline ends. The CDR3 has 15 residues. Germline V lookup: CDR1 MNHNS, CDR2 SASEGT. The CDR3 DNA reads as TGTGCCAGCAGTGAAAGGACAGGGAGGGGCGGGGAGCTGTTTTTT. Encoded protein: CASSERTGRGGELFF.

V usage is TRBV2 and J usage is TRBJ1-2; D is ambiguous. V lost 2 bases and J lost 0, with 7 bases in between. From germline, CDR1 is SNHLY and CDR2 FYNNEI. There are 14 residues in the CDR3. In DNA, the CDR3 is TGTGCCAGCAGTGAAAACGGAGCTAACTATGGCTACACCTTC. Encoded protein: CASSENGANYGYTF.

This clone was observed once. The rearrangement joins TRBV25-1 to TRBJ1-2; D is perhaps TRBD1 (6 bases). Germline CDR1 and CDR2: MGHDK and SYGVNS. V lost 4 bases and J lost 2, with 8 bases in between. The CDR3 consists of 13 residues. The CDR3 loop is CASSGRGNYGYTF. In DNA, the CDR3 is TGTGCCAGCAGTGGAAGGGGGAACTATGGCTACACCTTC.

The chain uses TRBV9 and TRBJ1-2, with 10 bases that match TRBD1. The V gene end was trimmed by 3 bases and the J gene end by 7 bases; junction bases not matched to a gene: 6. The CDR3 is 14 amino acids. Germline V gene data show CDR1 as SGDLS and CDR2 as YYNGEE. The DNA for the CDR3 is TGTGCCAGCAGCGGCGGACAGGGGGTATCTGGCTACACCTTC. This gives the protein CASSGGQGVSGYTF.

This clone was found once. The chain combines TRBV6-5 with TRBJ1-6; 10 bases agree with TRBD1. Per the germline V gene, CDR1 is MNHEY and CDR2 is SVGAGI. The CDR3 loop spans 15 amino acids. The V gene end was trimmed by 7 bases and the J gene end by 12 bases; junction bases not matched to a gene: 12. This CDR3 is CASTQGGTGVLPLHF. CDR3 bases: TGTGCCAGCACCCAAGGGGGGACAGGGGTATTACCCCTCCACTTT.

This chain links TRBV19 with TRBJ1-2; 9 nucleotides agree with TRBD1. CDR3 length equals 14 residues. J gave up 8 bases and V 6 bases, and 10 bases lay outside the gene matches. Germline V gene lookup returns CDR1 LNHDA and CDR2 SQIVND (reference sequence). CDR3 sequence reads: CASSLQQGAKGYTF. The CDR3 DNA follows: TGTGCCAGTAGCTTACAACAGGGGGCGAAGGGCTACACCTTC.

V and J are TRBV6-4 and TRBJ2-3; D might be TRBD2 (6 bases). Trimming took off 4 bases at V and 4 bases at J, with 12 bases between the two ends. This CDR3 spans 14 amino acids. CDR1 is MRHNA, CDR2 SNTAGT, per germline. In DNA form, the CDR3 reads TGTGCCAGCAGTGTTCAAGCGGGCCCAGATACGCAGTATTTT. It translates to CASSVQAGPDTQYF.

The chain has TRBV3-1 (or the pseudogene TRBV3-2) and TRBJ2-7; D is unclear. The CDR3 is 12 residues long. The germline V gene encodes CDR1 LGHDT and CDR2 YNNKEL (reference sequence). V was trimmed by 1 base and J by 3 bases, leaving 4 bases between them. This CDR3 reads CASSQAYYEQYF. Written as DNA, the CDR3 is TGTGCCAGCAGCCAAGCTTACTACGAGCAGTACTTC.

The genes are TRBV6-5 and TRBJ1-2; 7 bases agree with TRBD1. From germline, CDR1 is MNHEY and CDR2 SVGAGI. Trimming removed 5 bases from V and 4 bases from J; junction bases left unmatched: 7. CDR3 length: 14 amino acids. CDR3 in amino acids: CASSRPGQIYGYTF. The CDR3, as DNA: TGTGCCAGCAGTCGACCGGGACAGATCTATGGCTACACCTTC.

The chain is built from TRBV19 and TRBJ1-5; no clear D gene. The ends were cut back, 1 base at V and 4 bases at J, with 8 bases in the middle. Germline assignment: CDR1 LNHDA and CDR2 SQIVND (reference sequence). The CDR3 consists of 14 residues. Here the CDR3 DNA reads TGTGCCAGTAGTATAGTTCGCGGGAATCAGCCCCAGCATTTT. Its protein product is CASSIVRGNQPQHF.